The clone carrying this TCR beta chain was seen only a few times. This sample is drawn from a study of blood T cell repertoires in COVID-19. Clones were sequenced by immunoSEQ multiplex PCR, and TCRdb holds only the in-frame ones, with some missing. The sample consists of 130,000 to 150,000 clones, around 80% of them appearing once. V gave up 4 bases and J gave up 0 bases, with 8 bases separating them. This CDR3 contains 14 residues. Germline V CDR1 and CDR2: SGDLS, YYNGEE. The source of this sequence is a man aged 55 to 70 with active or convalescent COVID-19. Material: peripheral blood. The chain carries TRBV9 and TRBJ1-3; D may be TRBD1 (5 bases). CDR3 amino acids: CASSRDSSGNTIYF. The CDR3 DNA sequence: TGTGCCAGCAGCCGCGACAGCTCTGGAAACACCATATATTTT.